Reported below is one T cell receptor (beta chain). The target antigen is unknown. Sequenced by immunoSEQ multiplex PCR; TCRdb stores in-frame clones only, minus some. In the table there are about 250,000 clones, approximately 84% of which are singletons. The sample belongs to a study of cytomegalovirus exposure and HLA in healthy donors. About the research overall: The same platform used for the 650 to 700 first-cohort repertoires was also used for the 120 validation repertoires, as a later analysis reported.

Overall study findings and caveats: TCR clusters originating in the first cohort tended to co-occur in the 120 validation repertoires, according to a later analysis. For cytomegalovirus status, the classifier reportedly gave diagnoses with high specificity and sensitivity.

Sequenced input: PBMCs. The TCR comes from a man between 18 and 35 years old in good health and CMV-seropositive.

The CDR3 loop is CASSLTTSGSVPDEQFF. The CDR3 DNA follows: TGTGCCAGCAGCTTAACCACTAGCGGGAGTGTCCCCGATGAGCAGTTCTTC. The rearrangement uses TRBV7-3 and TRBJ2-1; TRBD2 aligns across 11 bases. CDR1 and CDR2 from the germline V gene are SGHTA and FQGTGA. J gave up 8 bases and V 0 bases, and 9 bases lay outside the gene matches. The CDR3 runs 17 residues. Based on the CDR3 plus reference TRBV7-3 and TRBJ2-1, the full variable domain is GAGVSQTPSNKVTEKGKYVELRCDPISGHTALYWYRQSLGQGPEFLIYFQGTGAADDSGLPNDRFFAVRPEGSVSTLKIQRTERGDSAVYLCASSLTTSGSVPDEQFFGPGTRLTVL.